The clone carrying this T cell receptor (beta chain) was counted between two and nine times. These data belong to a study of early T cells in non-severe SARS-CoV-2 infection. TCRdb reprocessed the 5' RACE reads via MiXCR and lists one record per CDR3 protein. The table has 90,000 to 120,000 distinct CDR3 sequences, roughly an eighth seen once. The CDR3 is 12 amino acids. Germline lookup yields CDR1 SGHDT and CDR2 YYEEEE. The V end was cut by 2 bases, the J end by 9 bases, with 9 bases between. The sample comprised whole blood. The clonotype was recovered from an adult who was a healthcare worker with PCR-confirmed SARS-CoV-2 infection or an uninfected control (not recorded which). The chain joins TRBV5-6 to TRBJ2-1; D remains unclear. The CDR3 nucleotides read TGTGCCAGCAGCTTCTCTCTCGGTGAGCAGTTCTTC. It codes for CASSFSLGEQFF.